Given below is one T cell receptor (beta chain) in context. These data are taken from a study of tumor-infiltrating lymphocytes in oesophageal squamous cell carcinoma. In TCRdb, the PCR reads were re-called with MiXCR into one record per CDR3 protein. The sample contains about 11,000 distinct CDR3 sequences, approximately 52% of which appear only once. Germline lookup yields CDR1 MNHEY and CDR2 SMNVEV (reference sequence). J gave up 0 bases and V 5 bases, and 7 bases lay outside the gene matches. The CDR3 length is 16 residues. Sequences were obtained from esophageal tumor tissue. The V and J genes are TRBV27 and TRBJ2-1, with TRBD2 matching over 7 bases. This TCR was recovered from a female donor with esophageal squamous cell carcinoma. The CDR3 DNA sequence: TGTGCCAGCAGTCCCTTAGCGGGCGGCTCCTACAATGAGCAGTTCTTC. Translation: CASSPLAGGSYNEQFF.